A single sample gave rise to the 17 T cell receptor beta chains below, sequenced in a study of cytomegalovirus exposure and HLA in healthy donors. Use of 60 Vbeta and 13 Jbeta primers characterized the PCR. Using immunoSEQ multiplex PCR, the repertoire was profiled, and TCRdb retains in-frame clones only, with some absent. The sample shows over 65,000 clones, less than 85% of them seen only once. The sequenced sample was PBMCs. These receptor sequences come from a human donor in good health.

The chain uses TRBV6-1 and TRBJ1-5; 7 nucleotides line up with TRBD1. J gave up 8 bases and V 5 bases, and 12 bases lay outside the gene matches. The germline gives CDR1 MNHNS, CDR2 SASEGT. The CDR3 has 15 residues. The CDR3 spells CASSRDRSPVEPQHF. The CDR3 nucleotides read TGTGCCAGCAGTCGGGACAGATCCCCTGTGGAGCCCCAGCATTTT.

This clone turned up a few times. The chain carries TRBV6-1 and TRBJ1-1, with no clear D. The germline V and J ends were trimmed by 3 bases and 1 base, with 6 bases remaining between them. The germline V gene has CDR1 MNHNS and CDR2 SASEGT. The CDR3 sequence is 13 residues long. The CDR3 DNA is TGTGCCAGCAGTGATCAGGCGAACACTGAAGCTTTCTTT. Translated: CASSDQANTEAFF.

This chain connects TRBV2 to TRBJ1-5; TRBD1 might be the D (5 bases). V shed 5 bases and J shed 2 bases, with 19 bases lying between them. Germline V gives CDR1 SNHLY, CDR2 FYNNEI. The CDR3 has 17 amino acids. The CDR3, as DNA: TGTGCCAGCAGTTTAGGGACTGAAAGGTTGGGCAATCAGCCCCAGCATTTT. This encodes CASSLGTERLGNQPQHF.

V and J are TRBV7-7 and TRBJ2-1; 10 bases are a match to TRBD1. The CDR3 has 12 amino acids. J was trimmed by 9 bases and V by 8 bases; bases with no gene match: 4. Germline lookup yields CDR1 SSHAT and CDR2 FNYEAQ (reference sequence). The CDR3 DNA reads TGTGCCAGCGGGACAGGGGACAGTGAGCAGTTCTTC. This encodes CASGTGDSEQFF.

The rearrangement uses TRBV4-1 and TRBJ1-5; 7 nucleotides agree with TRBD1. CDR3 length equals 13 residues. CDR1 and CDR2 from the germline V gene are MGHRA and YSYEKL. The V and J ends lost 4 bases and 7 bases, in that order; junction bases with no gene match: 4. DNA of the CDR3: TGCGCCAGCAGCCTGCGGGACAGCCAGCCCCAGCATTTT. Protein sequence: CASSLRDSQPQHF.

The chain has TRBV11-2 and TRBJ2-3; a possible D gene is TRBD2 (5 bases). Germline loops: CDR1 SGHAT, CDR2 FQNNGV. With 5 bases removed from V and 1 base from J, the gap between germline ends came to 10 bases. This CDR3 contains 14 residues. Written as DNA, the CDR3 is TGTGCCAGCAGCCCCGACGGGGGCACAGATACGCAGTATTTT. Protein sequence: CASSPDGGTDTQYF.

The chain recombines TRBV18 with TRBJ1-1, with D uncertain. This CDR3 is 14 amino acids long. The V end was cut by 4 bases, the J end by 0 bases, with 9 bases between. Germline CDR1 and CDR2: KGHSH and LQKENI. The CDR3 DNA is TGTGCCAGCTCACTGGGGAGCTTGAACACTGAAGCTTTCTTT. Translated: CASSLGSLNTEAFF.

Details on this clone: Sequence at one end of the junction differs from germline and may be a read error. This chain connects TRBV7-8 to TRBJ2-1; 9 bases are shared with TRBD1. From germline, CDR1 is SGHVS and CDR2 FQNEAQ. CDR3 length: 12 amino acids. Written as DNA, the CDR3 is TGTGCCAGCAGCCTACAGGGGGCTAATGTGATCTTC. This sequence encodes CASSLQGANVIF.

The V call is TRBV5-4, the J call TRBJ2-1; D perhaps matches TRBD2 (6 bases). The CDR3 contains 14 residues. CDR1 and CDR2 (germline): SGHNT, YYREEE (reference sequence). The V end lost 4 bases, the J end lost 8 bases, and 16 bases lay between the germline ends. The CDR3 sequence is CASSGGTPGYEQFF. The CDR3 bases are TGTGCCAGCAGCGGGGGGACCCCGGGGTATGAGCAGTTCTTC.

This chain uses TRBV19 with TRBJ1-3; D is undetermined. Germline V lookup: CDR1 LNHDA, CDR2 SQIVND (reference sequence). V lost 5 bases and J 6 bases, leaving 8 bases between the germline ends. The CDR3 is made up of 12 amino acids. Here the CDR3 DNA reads TGTGCCAGTAGTTGGCAGGAAAACACCATATATTTT. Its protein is CASSWQENTIYF.

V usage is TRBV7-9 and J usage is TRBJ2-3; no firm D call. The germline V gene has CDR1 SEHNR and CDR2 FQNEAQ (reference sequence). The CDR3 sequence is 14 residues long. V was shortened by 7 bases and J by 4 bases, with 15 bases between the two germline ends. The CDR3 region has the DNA TGTGCCAGCACCCCCCCCATTCAGGCAGATACGCAGTATTTT. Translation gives CASTPPIQADTQYF.

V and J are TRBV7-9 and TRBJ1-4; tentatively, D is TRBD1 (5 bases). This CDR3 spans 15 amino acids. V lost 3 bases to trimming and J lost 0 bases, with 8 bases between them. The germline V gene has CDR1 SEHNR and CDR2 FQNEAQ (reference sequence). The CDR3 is CASSFHRPTNEKLFF. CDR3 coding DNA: TGTGCCAGCAGCTTCCACAGGCCAACTAATGAAAAACTGTTTTTT.

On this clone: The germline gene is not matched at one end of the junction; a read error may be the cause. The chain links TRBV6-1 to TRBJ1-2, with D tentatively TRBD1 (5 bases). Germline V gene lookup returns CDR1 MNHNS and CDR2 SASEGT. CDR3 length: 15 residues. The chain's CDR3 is CASSEARGWVYGYPF. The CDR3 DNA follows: TGTGCCAGCAGTGAAGCGCGGGGGTGGGTCTATGGCTACCCCTTC.

The CDR3 protein is CASSQPLMGGAGKKEAFF. In nucleotides, the CDR3 is TGCGCCAGCAGCCAACCCCTTATGGGGGGGGCCGGAAAAAAGGAAGCTTTCTTT. The chain couples TRBV4-1 to TRBJ1-1; a weak D match, TRBD1 (6 bases). The CDR3 loop spans 18 amino acids. CDR1 and CDR2 from the germline V gene are MGHRA and YSYEKL. Deletions cut 2 bases from V and 8 bases from J, with 27 bases between.

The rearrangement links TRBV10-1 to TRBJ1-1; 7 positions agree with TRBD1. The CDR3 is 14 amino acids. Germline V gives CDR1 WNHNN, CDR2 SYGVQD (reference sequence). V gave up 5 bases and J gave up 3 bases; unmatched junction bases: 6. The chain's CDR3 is CASSSTGRDTEAFF. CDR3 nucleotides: TGCGCCAGCAGTTCGACAGGGCGGGACACTGAAGCTTTCTTT.

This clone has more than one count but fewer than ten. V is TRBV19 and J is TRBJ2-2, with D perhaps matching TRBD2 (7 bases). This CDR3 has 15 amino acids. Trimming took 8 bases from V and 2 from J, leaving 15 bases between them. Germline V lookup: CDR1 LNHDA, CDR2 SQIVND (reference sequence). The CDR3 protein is CASRGASTNTGELFF. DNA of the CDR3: TGTGCCAGTCGGGGGGCCTCGACTAACACCGGGGAGCTGTTTTTT.

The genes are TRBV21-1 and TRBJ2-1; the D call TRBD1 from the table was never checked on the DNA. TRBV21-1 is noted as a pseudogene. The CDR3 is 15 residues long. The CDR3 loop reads CASSHRDRGLNEQFF. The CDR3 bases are TGTGCCAGCAGCCACCGGGACAGGGGGCTCAATGAGCAGTTCTTC.